This is a list of T cell receptor beta chains from one sample in a study of early T cells in non-severe SARS-CoV-2 infection. MiXCR, run by TCRdb on the 5' RACE reads, gives a single entry per CDR3 protein. The sample records approximately 46,000 distinct CDR3 sequences, about 23% being singletons. Specimen: whole blood, collected at baseline. The receptors shown here come from an adult who was a healthcare worker with PCR-confirmed SARS-CoV-2 infection or an uninfected control (not recorded which). Each CDR3 is given with its conserved first and last residue. Fields, in order: CDR3 length, clone size, J gene, V gene, D gene, CDR3 DNA, CDR3 protein. A D gene is named only where the DNA matches it firmly. The size field is filled for only some rows; it gives once, few, many or a size class.

14,.,TRBJ1-2,TRBV5-1,.,TGCGCCAGCAGCCCAGGGGCAGCCGGCTATGGCTACACCTTC,CASSPGAAGYGYTF
14,.,TRBJ1-2,TRBV6-5,.,TGTGCCAGCAGTTATACAGGAATTAACTATGGCTACACCTTC,CASSYTGINYGYTF
14,.,TRBJ1-5,TRBV5-1,.,TGCGCCAGCAGCTTTGGGGGAATGGGTCAGCCCCAGCATTTT,CASSFGGMGQPQHF
13,.,TRBJ2-5,TRBV10-3,TRBD2,TGTGCCATCAGGGCTAGCGGGCGCGAGACCCAGTACTTC,CAIRASGRETQYF
15,.,TRBJ2-1,TRBV7-3,TRBD2,TGTGCCAGCAGCTTGACTAGCGGGGGATACAATGAGCAGTTCTTC,CASSLTSGGYNEQFF
17,.,TRBJ2-3,TRBV20-1,TRBD2,TGCAGTGCTAGTACTAGCGGGGGCGATACTAGCACAGATACGCAGTATTTT,CSASTSGGDTSTDTQYF
14,.,TRBJ2-3,TRBV5-5,.,TGTGCCAGCAGCCTGAGGATCAGCACAGATACGCAGTATTTT,CASSLRISTDTQYF
13,.,TRBJ2-2,TRBV19,.,TGTGCCAGTAGTATGTTGGGGCTGGGGGAGCTGTTTTTT,CASSMLGLGELFF
17,.,TRBJ2-3,TRBV7-2,TRBD2,TGTGCCAGCAGCTTGTACGGGACTAGCGGGGGGGCAGATACGCAGTATTTT,CASSLYGTSGGADTQYF
17,medium-sized,TRBJ2-1,TRBV4-2,TRBD1,TGTGCCAGCAGCCTATATAAGGTGGAGACAGGGGTGGATGAGCAGTTCTTC,CASSLYKVETGVDEQFF
12,few,TRBJ1-1,TRBV7-9,.,TGTGCCAGCAGCTTAGAACTCACTGAAGCTTTCTTT,CASSLELTEAFF
15,many,TRBJ1-6,TRBV7-9,.,TGTGCCAGCAGCTTAGCGTGGGGGCCGAATTCACCCCTCCACTTT,CASSLAWGPNSPLHF
14,few,TRBJ1-1,TRBV11-2,.,TGTGCCAGCAGCTTAGAGGGGGCACACACTGAAGCTTTCTTT,CASSLEGAHTEAFF
13,.,TRBJ1-1,TRBV18,.,TGTGCCAGCTCACCAGCAGGACATACTGAAGCTTTCTTT,CASSPAGHTEAFF
12,few,TRBJ1-1,TRBV29-1,.,TGCAGCGTTGGCCGTTTGAACACTGAAGCTTTCTTT,CSVGRLNTEAFF
14,few,TRBJ2-7,TRBV9,.,TGTGCCAGCAGCGTGGGACCGGCCTCCTACGAGCAGTACTTC,CASSVGPASYEQYF
13,few,TRBJ1-4,TRBV19,TRBD1,TGTGCCAGTCTGGGACAGACTAATGAAAAACTGTTTTTT,CASLGQTNEKLFF
14,.,TRBJ1-1,TRBV4-2,TRBD1,TGTGCCAGCAGCCAAGAACGTTTAGGGGGCGTAGCTTTCTTT,CASSQERLGGVAFF
14,once,TRBJ1-1,TRBV6-1,.,TGTGCCAGCAGCCTCCGGCGGATAAACACTGAAGCTTTCTTT,CASSLRRINTEAFF
15,.,TRBJ1-2,TRBV11-2,.,TGTGCCAGCAGCTTAGTCGTGACATCTGTGACTGGCTACACCTTC,CASSLVVTSVTGYTF
15,.,TRBJ2-7,TRBV12-3/TRBV12-4,TRBD1,TGTGCCAGCAGGCGGGACAGGATCGGGTCGAACGAGCAGTACTTC,CASRRDRIGSNEQYF
13,.,TRBJ2-7,TRBV7-7,.,TGTGCCAGCAGCCGGGGCTTAACCTACGAGCAGTACTTC,CASSRGLTYEQYF
13,.,TRBJ2-7,TRBV7-9,TRBD1,TGTGCCAGCGGGACAGGGATCCCCTACGAGCAGTACTTC,CASGTGIPYEQYF
13,many,TRBJ2-3,TRBV10-2,TRBD2,TGCGCCTCCTCCGGGCGGGGGGCAGATACGCAGTATTTT,CASSGRGADTQYF
13,few,TRBJ1-1,TRBV20-1,.,TGCAGTGCTCTTATGTGGAGGAACACTGAAGCTTTCTTT,CSALMWRNTEAFF
16,.,TRBJ2-6,TRBV25-1,.,TGTGCCAGCAGTGACTCATGGGGGACTGGGGCCAACGTCCTGACTTTC,CASSDSWGTGANVLTF
14,few,TRBJ1-2,TRBV6-2/TRBV6-3,.,TGTGCCAGCAGTTACCGGACAGCCTCATTCGGCTACACCTTC,CASSYRTASFGYTF
14,.,TRBJ2-7,TRBV11-2,.,TGTGCCAGCAGCTTAAACGGGAACCGCTACGAGCAGTACTTC,CASSLNGNRYEQYF
14,.,TRBJ2-2,TRBV6-2/TRBV6-3,.,TGTGCCACCGTTGGGGGGTGGAACACCGGGGAGCTGTTTTTT,CATVGGWNTGELFF
14,.,TRBJ1-2,TRBV27,.,TGTGCCAGCGCGGTGAGGAGTAACAACTATGGCTACACCTTC,CASAVRSNNYGYTF
11,.,TRBJ1-2,TRBV28,.,TGTGCCAGCAGTTTAAGTGGAAGCTACACCTTC,CASSLSGSYTF
14,.,TRBJ1-1,TRBV6-2/TRBV6-3,TRBD1,TGTGCCAGCAGTTGGGGGGACAGAGTCTCTGAAGCTTTCTTT,CASSWGDRVSEAFF
13,.,TRBJ2-7,TRBV10-1,TRBD1,TGCGCCAGCAGTCAGGGGGCACGGGGCGAGCAGTACTTC,CASSQGARGEQYF
16,.,TRBJ2-3,TRBV4-3,.,TGCGCCAGCAGCCAAGATATGCAGGGTTTTGCAGATACGCAGTATTTT,CASSQDMQGFADTQYF
12,.,TRBJ1-1,TRBV20-1,.,TGCAGTGCTTCTCTTTTGGGCACTGAAGCTTTCTTT,CSASLLGTEAFF
16,.,TRBJ1-4,TRBV18,TRBD1,TGTGCCAGCTCAACGCTGCCGGGACAGGTTAATGAAAAACTGTTTTTT,CASSTLPGQVNEKLFF
14,.,TRBJ1-1,TRBV20-1,.,TGCAGTGCCCCCCGCCAGGGGTTGAACACTGAAGCTTTCTTT,CSAPRQGLNTEAFF
13,.,TRBJ2-7,TRBV11-2,TRBD2,TGTGCCAGCAGCCTTCGGACTAGCGACGAGCAGTACTTC,CASSLRTSDEQYF
14,.,TRBJ1-1,TRBV19,.,TGTGCCAGTACCCCTCGGTGGGGCGTCACTGAAGCTTTCTTT,CASTPRWGVTEAFF
15,few,TRBJ2-5,TRBV20-1,.,TGCAGTGCTCCACCCCGGACGGCTCCGGTGGAGACCCAGTACTTC,CSAPPRTAPVETQYF
16,many,TRBJ1-1,TRBV4-2,TRBD1,TGTGCCAGCAGCCACTTCCCAGGGGGCCAGAACACTGAAGCTTTCTTT,CASSHFPGGQNTEAFF
15,.,TRBJ2-1,TRBV15,.,TGTGCCACCAGGGGACCCATGGGATCCTACAATGAGCAGTTCTTC,CATRGPMGSYNEQFF
14,medium-sized,TRBJ1-1,TRBV27,.,TGTGCCAGCAGTTTACAGGGGCGGTACACTGAAGCTTTCTTT,CASSLQGRYTEAFF
16,few,TRBJ2-7,TRBV20-1,TRBD2,TGCAGTGCTAGAGAGGCTAGCGGGTCCTACTCCTACGAGCAGTACTTC,CSAREASGSYSYEQYF
15,.,TRBJ2-6,TRBV5-1,.,TGCGCCAGCAGCTTGGATAGCGCTGGGGCCAACGTCCTGACTTTC,CASSLDSAGANVLTF
15,many,TRBJ1-6,TRBV7-9,TRBD1,TGTGCCAGCAGCTGGGGTGGACAGGGGCATTCACCCCTCCACTTT,CASSWGGQGHSPLHF
15,.,TRBJ1-1,TRBV18,.,TGTGCCAGCTCACCACTGGGAATCAGGGCCCCTGAAGCTTTCTTT,CASSPLGIRAPEAFF
13,.,TRBJ1-2,TRBV27,TRBD1,TGTGCCAGCAGGACAGGGCCTAACTATGGCTACACCTTC,CASRTGPNYGYTF
13,few,TRBJ1-6,TRBV18,.,TGTGCCAGCTCATCTAGCGGGGGTTCACCCCTCCACTTT,CASSSSGGSPLHF
14,few,TRBJ2-2,TRBV5-5,.,TGTGCCAGCAGCTCACCTCTAAAAGGCGGGGAGCTGTTTTTT,CASSSPLKGGELFF
17,.,TRBJ2-2,TRBV5-1,.,TGCGCCAGCAGCTTGGAGGGGCAGGGTTTGAACACCGGGGAGCTGTTTTTT,CASSLEGQGLNTGELFF
13,many,TRBJ1-6,TRBV5-1,.,TGCGCCAGCAGCTTGGCTGGGTATTCACCCCTCCACTTT,CASSLAGYSPLHF
15,few,TRBJ2-1,TRBV12-3/TRBV12-4,.,TGTGCCAGCAGCAACTCCCAGGGACTTGCCAATGAGCAGTTCTTC,CASSNSQGLANEQFF
14,many,TRBJ1-5,TRBV5-1,TRBD1,TGCGCCAGCAGCTGGCGGGGGACAGGGGAGCCCCAGCATTTT,CASSWRGTGEPQHF
14,.,TRBJ1-4,TRBV27,.,TGTGCCAGCAGTTTAAACAGGGTTAATGAAAAACTGTTTTTT,CASSLNRVNEKLFF
16,many,TRBJ2-5,TRBV24-1,TRBD1,TGTGCCACCAGTGATGGAGGCAGGGGGCTACAAGAGACCCAGTACTTC,CATSDGGRGLQETQYF
15,many,TRBJ2-3,TRBV29-1,.,TGCAGCGTTGAGCTAGCCGGGCGAAGCACAGATACGCAGTATTTT,CSVELAGRSTDTQYF
15,.,TRBJ2-1,TRBV4-2,.,TGTGCCAGCAGCCAAGTGGGGCGGGTTAACAATGAGCAGTTCTTC,CASSQVGRVNNEQFF
18,.,TRBJ1-1,TRBV4-1,TRBD1,TGCGCCAGCAGCCAAGTTGGACAGGGGCTTTTGTTTAACACTGAAGCTTTCTTT,CASSQVGQGLLFNTEAFF
15,few,TRBJ2-5,TRBV5-1,.,TGCGCCAGCAGCACTGACTCTTACTTCGAGGAGACCCAGTACTTC,CASSTDSYFEETQYF